This TCR beta chain derives from a study of cytotoxic CD8 clonotypes in ibrutinib-treated CLL. Whole-study context: Included were 11 relapsed/refractory and 15 treatment-naive patients, of whom some 17 were IGHV unmutated.

Depths of 1 in 200,000 to 1 in 1 million T cells were the sequencing target. The protocol was immunoSEQ multiplex PCR, while the TCRdb copy is restricted to in-frame clones and leaves out a portion. The table shows about 120,000 clones, with under 70% occurring only once. Per the germline V gene, CDR1 is KGHSH and CDR2 is LQKENI. The CDR3 has 13 residues. Germline trimming cut 5 bases from V and 8 bases from J; bases unmatched to any gene: 6. The starting material was PBMCs, obtained after 24 months of ibrutinib treatment. The sequence came from a human donor with chronic lymphocytic leukemia. The chain combines TRBV18 with TRBJ1-5; 7 nucleotides align to TRBD1. In DNA form, the CDR3 reads TGTGCCAGCTCAGGCGGACAGGAGGAGCCCCAGCATTTT. This sequence encodes CASSGGQEEPQHF.